This is a list of T cell receptor beta chains from one sample in a study of control samples from healthy donors and cancer patients. Method: immunoSEQ multiplex PCR; TCRdb's copy keeps in-frame clones and lacks some. The table includes 40,000 or so clones, approximately 90% detected once. What was sequenced was PBMCs. The receptors originated from a middle-aged woman with head and neck cancer. The CDR3 runs from the conserved cysteine through the conserved F or W. Each record gives: J gene, clone size, V gene, D gene, CDR3 protein, CDR3 DNA. A D gene is named only where the DNA matches it firmly. Rows may omit the clone size; those that give it use once, few, many or a size class.

>TRBJ1-1|NA|TRBV3-1/TRBV3-2|NA
CASSQDGVTEAFF
TGTGCCAGCAGCCAAGACGGGGTCACTGAAGCTTTCTTT
>TRBJ1-1|once|TRBV19|NA
CASSFTGSNTEAFF
TGTGCCAGTAGTTTCACAGGGTCGAACACTGAAGCTTTCTTT
>TRBJ2-1|once|TRBV2|NA
CASKGRTYNEQFF
TGTGCCAGCAAAGGAAGGACCTACAATGAGCAGTTCTTC
>TRBJ2-2|NA|TRBV5-6|NA
CASSFTGSPGELFF
TGTGCCAGCAGTTTCACAGGGTCCCCCGGGGAGCTGTTTTTT
>TRBJ2-1|once|TRBV6-1|NA
CASSVHFRTDYNEQFF
TGTGCCAGCAGTGTTCACTTCCGGACTGACTACAATGAGCAGTTCTTC
>TRBJ2-1|once|TRBV19|NA
CASTRIGGGGNEQFF
TGTGCCAGTACCCGAATTGGGGGAGGGGGCAATGAGCAGTTCTTC
>TRBJ1-2|NA|TRBV18|NA
CASSPGTQLNYGYTF
TGTGCCAGCTCACCCGGGACACAGCTTAACTATGGCTACACCTTC
>TRBJ1-1|NA|TRBV6-5|NA
CASSYSGGGTEAFF
TGTGCCAGCAGTTACTCGGGGGGAGGTACTGAAGCTTTCTTT
>TRBJ2-7|few|TRBV5-4|TRBD1
CASSLRTGTGAHEQYF
TGTGCCAGCAGCTTGAGGACCGGGACAGGAGCTCACGAGCAGTACTTC
>TRBJ2-1|NA|TRBV7-3|TRBD2
CASSFTSGREQFF
TGTGCCAGCAGCTTTACTAGCGGCCGCGAGCAGTTCTTC
>TRBJ2-2|NA|TRBV28|TRBD1
CASSTGGNTGELFF
TGTGCCAGCAGCACAGGGGGGAACACCGGGGAGCTGTTTTTT
>TRBJ2-7|NA|TRBV27|NA
CASSFMRGGASYEQYF
TGTGCCAGCAGTTTCATGCGAGGGGGAGCCTCCTACGAGCAGTACTTC
>TRBJ1-5|once|TRBV5-1|NA
CASSLGGRNQPQHF
TGCGCCAGCAGCTTGGGGGGGCGCAATCAGCCCCAGCATTTT
>TRBJ2-1|NA|TRBV2|NA
CASSEDSNEQFF
TGTGCCAGCAGTGAAGACAGCAATGAGCAGTTCTTC
>TRBJ1-1|NA|TRBV28|NA
CASSLTGGTEAFF
TGTGCCAGCAGCTTGACGGGAGGGACTGAAGCTTTCTTT
>TRBJ1-4|NA|TRBV3-1/TRBV3-2|NA
CASSQGVTYEKLFF
TGTGCCAGCAGCCAGGGGGTAACATATGAAAAACTGTTTTTT
>TRBJ2-7|NA|TRBV12-3/TRBV12-4|TRBD1
CASRITGVYEQYF
TGTGCCAGCAGGATTACAGGGGTCTACGAGCAGTACTTC
>TRBJ2-5|NA|TRBV6-5|NA
CASSYTPYSETQYF
TGTGCCAGCAGTTACACCCCGTATTCGGAGACCCAGTACTTC
>TRBJ2-1|once|TRBV11-3|NA
CASSLTRSNNEQFF
TGTGCCAGCAGCTTAACGAGATCCAACAATGAGCAGTTCTTC
>TRBJ1-4|few|TRBV3-1/TRBV3-2|TRBD1
CASSHRTGLNEKLFF
TGTGCCAGCAGCCATCGGACAGGCCTTAATGAAAAACTGTTTTTT
>TRBJ1-2|NA|TRBV7-9|NA
CASSSPGDLNYGYTF
TGTGCCAGCAGCTCGCCGGGGGATTTAAACTATGGCTACACCTTC
>TRBJ2-7|NA|TRBV4-1|TRBD1
CASSQGDRAYEQYF
TGCGCCAGCAGCCAGGGCGACAGGGCGTACGAGCAGTACTTC
>TRBJ2-3|NA|TRBV10-1|NA
CASSESGTGGEDTQYF
TGCGCCAGCAGTGAGAGCGGGACAGGAGGAGAAGATACGCAGTATTTT
>TRBJ2-2|NA|TRBV28|TRBD2
CASSRAGGPRELFF
TGTGCCAGCAGTCGAGCGGGAGGGCCGAGGGAGCTGTTTTTT
>TRBJ2-1|NA|TRBV30|TRBD2
CAWSAGLGSEQFF
TGTGCCTGGAGTGCGGGACTAGGAAGTGAGCAGTTCTTC
>TRBJ1-2|NA|TRBV7-9|TRBD1
CASSLTTGDHRANYGYTF
TGTGCCAGCAGCTTGACGACAGGGGACCATAGGGCTAACTATGGCTACACCTTC
>TRBJ1-1|NA|TRBV2|NA
CASSVGQNTEAFF
TGTGCCAGCAGTGTAGGACAGAACACTGAAGCTTTCTTT
>TRBJ2-3|NA|TRBV6-1|TRBD2
CASSAWPGTNTDTQYF
TGTGCCAGCAGTGCCTGGCCCGGGACTAACACAGATACGCAGTATTTT
>TRBJ2-6|NA|TRBV30|NA
CAWSIGSGANVLTF
TGTGCCTGGAGCATCGGCTCTGGGGCCAACGTCCTGACTTTC
>TRBJ2-5|once|TRBV11-2|NA
CASSLATQETQYF
TGTGCCAGCAGCTTAGCGACCCAAGAGACCCAGTACTTC
>TRBJ2-3|NA|TRBV7-6|TRBD2
CASSLSGGGFDTQYF
TGTGCCAGCAGCTTGAGCGGCGGGGGTTTCGATACGCAGTATTTT
>TRBJ2-2|NA|TRBV2|TRBD1
CASKRQGSAGELFF
TGTGCCAGCAAGAGACAGGGATCGGCCGGGGAGCTGTTTTTT
>TRBJ1-4|NA|TRBV6-6|TRBD1
CASGDRGNEKLFF
TGTGCCAGCGGGGACAGGGGGAATGAAAAACTGTTTTTT
>TRBJ2-1|NA|TRBV29-1|NA
CSVARVIGEQFF
TGCAGCGTTGCGCGGGTCATAGGTGAGCAGTTCTTC
>TRBJ2-7|NA|TRBV18|TRBD2
CASSPGGRASWDYEQYF
TGTGCCAGCTCACCAGGCGGGAGGGCCTCGTGGGACTACGAGCAGTACTTC
>TRBJ1-6|NA|TRBV13|TRBD1
CASRLWGTGAGNSPLHF
TGTGCCAGCAGGTTATGGGGTACAGGGGCAGGAAATTCACCCCTCCACTTT
>TRBJ2-7|NA|TRBV19|NA
CASSSRHEQYF
TGTGCCAGTAGTTCCCGCCACGAGCAGTACTTC
>TRBJ1-2|once|TRBV29-1|TRBD1
CSVRTGSNYGYTF
TGTAGCGTCCGGACAGGGTCTAACTATGGCTACACCTTC